The following is a TCR beta chain sequence with its context. The data derive from a study of blood T cell repertoires in COVID-19. The table came from immunoSEQ multiplex PCR; TCRdb's copy has only in-frame clones and leaves some out. This table holds some 90,000 clones, roughly nine tenths found once. This CDR3 is built from 13 residues. V gave up 5 bases and J gave up 3 bases, with 9 bases separating them. Looked up from germline, CDR1 is LNHDA and CDR2 is SQIVND (reference sequence). The rearrangement joins TRBV19 to TRBJ2-3; possible D gene TRBD1, 6 bases. Sequencing was done on a sample of peripheral blood. This TCR came from a man aged 50-59 years with acute or convalescent COVID-19. This chain's CDR3 is CASSDRLTDTQYF. The DNA of the CDR3 is TGTGCCAGTAGTGACAGGTTGACAGATACGCAGTATTTT.